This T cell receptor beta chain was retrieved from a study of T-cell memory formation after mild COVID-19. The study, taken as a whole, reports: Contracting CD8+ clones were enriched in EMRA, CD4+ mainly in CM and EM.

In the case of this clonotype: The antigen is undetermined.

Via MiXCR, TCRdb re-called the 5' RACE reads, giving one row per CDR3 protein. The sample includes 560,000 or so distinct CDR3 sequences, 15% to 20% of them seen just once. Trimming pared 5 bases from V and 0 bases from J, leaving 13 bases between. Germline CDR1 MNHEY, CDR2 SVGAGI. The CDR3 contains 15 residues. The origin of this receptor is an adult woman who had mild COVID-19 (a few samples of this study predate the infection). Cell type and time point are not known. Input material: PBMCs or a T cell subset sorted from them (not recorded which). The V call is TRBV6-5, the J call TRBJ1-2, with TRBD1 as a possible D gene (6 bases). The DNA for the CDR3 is TGTGCCAGCAGTAGACAGGCCCCAGCTAACTATGGCTACACCTTC. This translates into CASSRQAPANYGYTF.